This is a list of T cell receptor beta chains from one sample in a study of CD8 T cells in ankylosing spondylitis. TCRdb fed the 5' RACE reads into MiXCR, producing one record per CDR3 protein. The data hold some 240,000 distinct CDR3 sequences, with around 9.2% observed a single time. Sequenced input: blood, either unsorted or a sorted T cell fraction (not recorded which). All receptors come from a male donor with ankylosing spondylitis or in good health (not recorded which). The CDR3 runs from the conserved cysteine through the conserved F or W. The D gene is left open where the match is weak.

v_call | d_call | cdr3_aa
TRBV20-1 | TRBD2 | CSATGTSGNSNEQFF
TRBV20-1 | TRBD2 | CSARALAGGPYEQFF
TRBV12-3/TRBV12-4 | TRBD1 | CASSFKGQTTSSTDTQYF
TRBV11-2 | TRBD2 | CASSKPGLAGGWGTDTQYF
TRBV5-4 | NA | CASSLTGKEGYTF
TRBV5-1 | NA | CASSPASEQYF
TRBV9 | NA | CASSDGGGYTEAFF
TRBV7-9 | NA | CASSKGAFGANVLTF
TRBV11-1 | NA | CASSLEDEQYF
TRBV7-2 | NA | CASSLDWAVDEQYF
TRBV29-1 | NA | CSVDSNNEQFF
TRBV7-9 | TRBD2 | CASSRTSGHYNEQFF
TRBV6-4 | TRBD1 | CASSRTVQGAAFF
TRBV5-1 | TRBD2 | CASTRGRAVNAGELFF
TRBV4-3 | NA | CASSQEGTEGTGELFF
TRBV30 | TRBD1 | CAWGDRALSYEQYF
TRBV4-2 | NA | CASSQRRAYTGELFF
TRBV20-1 | TRBD1 | CSARKVGGRTYEQYF
TRBV7-2 | NA | CASSLVSRAPRQETQYF
TRBV6-6 | NA | CASIRDGYGYTF
TRBV19 | TRBD1 | CASSIRDRGLNEQFF
TRBV5-1 | NA | CASSLSGSPKGEKLFF
TRBV20-1 | TRBD2 | CSARGLAGPYEQYF
TRBV20-1 | NA | CSARGHLDTEAFF
TRBV12-3/TRBV12-4 | TRBD1 | CASSHRGKSHEQYF
TRBV12-3/TRBV12-4 | NA | CASSFAGTSQDTQYF
TRBV7-6 | TRBD2 | CASSFRTSGGPIKGTDTQYF
TRBV6-5 | NA | CASSYSGGRSYEQYF
TRBV20-1 | NA | CSARRQANEQFF
TRBV11-2 | TRBD2 | CASSSSGPQETQYF
TRBV6-2/TRBV6-3 | TRBD2 | CASSLWGAWTSEHNEQFF
TRBV15 | NA | CATSRSGGRNQPQHF
TRBV29-1 | NA | CSVERTLTGELFF
TRBV7-2 | NA | CASSQGSNNEKLFF
TRBV20-1 | TRBD1 | CSETGGAGQPQHF
TRBV20-1 | NA | CSARDMGDGYTF
TRBV9 | NA | CASSVEGDTYNEQFF
TRBV3-1 | NA | CASSSQGNTGELFF
TRBV15 | NA | CATMAGRGQETQYF
TRBV5-5 | NA | CASSLGAGGSDEAFF
TRBV7-9 | NA | CASSPVLGADTQYF
TRBV4-2 | TRBD1 | CASSPTGTEYNEQFF
TRBV29-1 | NA | CSVGWNTEAFF